The next 12 T cell receptor beta chains were all read from a single sample in a study of T-cell reconstitution after alpha-beta-depleted transplantation in children. Unique molecular identifiers featured in how the TCRbeta library was prepared. Each CDR3 protein gets one entry after TCRdb re-called the PCR reads with MiXCR. This sample carries about 130,000 distinct CDR3 sequences, roughly 10% of them seen once, and the ten largest clones take 24%. The input for sequencing was PBMCs, mostly from graft donor cells, taken 180 days after TCRalphabeta/CD19-depleted stem cell transplant. These receptors were obtained from a girl under two years old who had a stem cell transplant for combined immunodeficiency, so the T cells may come from the graft donor.

This clonotype was detected a few times. The rearrangement joins TRBV6-1 to TRBJ2-7; D is ambiguous. CDR1 is MNHNS, CDR2 SASEGT, per germline. With 5 bases removed from V and 3 bases from J, the gap between germline ends came to 17 bases. This CDR3 contains 15 residues. The CDR3 DNA reads TGTGCCAGCAGTCCCGGACGGAGCCCATTCTACGAGCAGTACTTC. Its protein is CASSPGRSPFYEQYF.

This clonotype was counted a few times. Here the CDR3 DNA reads TGTGCCAGCAGTTTTTCGGGATCTTACAATGAGCAGTTCTTC. The encoded protein is CASSFSGSYNEQFF. This rearrangement joins TRBV12-3 or TRBV12-4 to TRBJ2-1; D is possibly TRBD2 (5 bases). The CDR3 is 14 amino acids. Trimming took off 3 bases at V and 4 bases at J, with 10 bases between the two ends.

V and J are TRBV19 and TRBJ2-1; a possible D gene is TRBD1 (6 bases). Trimming removed 10 bases at V and 10 bases at J, with 23 bases between. The CDR3 is 14 residues long. Germline V gene data show CDR1 as LNHDA and CDR2 as SQIVND (reference sequence). CDR3 sequence: CATTPGATQGEQFF. The CDR3 nucleotides are TGTGCCACCACCCCAGGGGCAACTCAAGGCGAGCAGTTCTTC.

CDR3 nucleotide sequence: TGCGCCAGCAGCTTTGACAGCTCTGGAAACACCATATATTTT. This gives the protein CASSFDSSGNTIYF. The chain is built from TRBV4-3 and TRBJ1-3, with D perhaps matching TRBD1 (5 bases). Germline CDR1 LGHNA, CDR2 YSLEER. V shed 5 bases and J shed 0 bases, with 8 bases lying between them. CDR3 length: 14 residues.

This clonotype came up a few times. The genes are TRBV7-2 and TRBJ2-1; TRBD1 matches at 7 bases. Germline V lookup: CDR1 SGHTA, CDR2 FQGNSA. CDR3 length: 15 residues. V gave up 3 bases and J gave up 7 bases; unmatched junction bases: 9. This CDR3 is CASSFIIGGLNEQFF. The CDR3 DNA reads TGTGCCAGCAGCTTTATTATAGGGGGCTTGAATGAGCAGTTCTTC.

The chain uses TRBV12-3 or TRBV12-4 and TRBJ1-6; D gene unclear. The CDR3 extends over 17 amino acids. V was shortened by 0 bases and J by 2 bases, with 11 bases between the two germline ends. The CDR3 spells CASSLAAAGPYNSPLHF. CDR3 sequence (DNA): TGTGCCAGCAGTTTAGCTGCGGCCGGACCCTATAATTCACCCCTCCACTTT.

V gene TRBV5-1 combines with J gene TRBJ1-1, with 11 bases fitting TRBD1. The CDR3 runs 17 residues. J was trimmed by 0 bases and V by 1 base; bases with no gene match: 5. In germline, CDR1 is SGHRS, CDR2 YFSETQ. CDR3 loop: CASSLPRTGGLNTEAFF. The CDR3 nucleotides read TGCGCCAGCAGCTTGCCTAGGACAGGGGGCCTGAACACTGAAGCTTTCTTT.

The V and J genes are TRBV7-9 and TRBJ2-3; no clear D. Germline V gene sequence: CDR1 SEHNR, CDR2 FQNEAQ (reference sequence). V lost 5 bases to trimming and J lost 2 bases, with 17 bases between them. This CDR3 region has 16 residues. Here the CDR3 reads CASSRLLDLSTDTQYF. The CDR3 nucleotides read TGTGCCAGCAGCCGTCTACTGGACCTCTCCACAGATACGCAGTATTTT.

Ten or more counts support this clonotype. The genes are TRBV20-1 and TRBJ1-4; 7 positions agree with TRBD1. This CDR3 has 13 residues. Losses at the gene ends were 6 bases for V and 7 bases for J; bases not matched to a gene: 8. The germline gives CDR1 DFQATT, CDR2 SNEGSKA (reference sequence). The CDR3 protein is CSARTGVVEKLFF. CDR3 DNA sequence: TGCAGTGCACGGACAGGAGTCGTTGAAAAACTGTTTTTT.

This clonotype was counted at least ten times. This chain uses TRBV20-1 with TRBJ2-1; 8 nucleotides match TRBD2. Per the germline V gene, CDR1 is DFQATT and CDR2 is SNEGSKA (reference sequence). The V segment lost 5 bases and the J segment 8 bases; nucleotides outside the gene matches: 11. The CDR3 has 14 residues. CDR3 loop: CSALTDGTRYEQFF. The CDR3 bases are TGCAGTGCTCTAACGGACGGGACTAGATATGAGCAGTTCTTC.

In regard to this clonotype: One end of the junction fails to match germline, which may point to a read error. V gene TRBV5-1 combines with J gene TRBJ2-3; the D call may be TRBD1 or TRBD2 (5 bases each). Germline V gives CDR1 SGHRS, CDR2 YFSETQ. This CDR3 is built from 17 residues. This CDR3 reads CASSPTWDVASTATQYF. The CDR3, as DNA: TGCGCCAGCAGCCCAACATGGGACGTAGCTAGCACAGCTACGCAGTATTTT.

Ten or more counts support this clonotype. The rearrangement joins TRBV5-1 to TRBJ1-2, with D unresolved. V was pared by 4 bases and J by 2 bases, with 6 bases between. In germline, CDR1 is SGHRS, CDR2 YFSETQ. This CDR3 is built from 12 residues. CDR3 sequence reads: CASSRDNYGYTF. The CDR3 bases are TGCGCCAGCAGCCGCGACAACTATGGCTACACCTTC.